The 15 T cell receptor beta chains below all came from one sample that was sequenced in a study of beta chain features in type 1 diabetes. Whole-study findings and limits: Significant though moderate, a shortening of TCRB CDR3s appeared in all four CD4+ subsets of Type 1 diabetes patients.

For these TCRs, the target antigens are not known. What was sequenced were expressed TCRB transcripts, since all of the isolated RNA had been reverse transcribed. Sequenced by immunoSEQ multiplex PCR; TCRdb stores in-frame clones only, minus some. Of roughly 290,000 clones detected, over 12% appear once; the ten largest clones hold approximately 0.015%. The specimen was naive CD4+ T cells from blood. These receptors came from a man between 18 and 35 years old with type 1 diabetes.

This clone was seen a few times. This chain joins TRBV18 and TRBJ1-1; TRBD1 matches 7 bases. Germline values: CDR1 KGHSH, CDR2 LQKENI. The CDR3 loop spans 15 amino acids. Germline trimming cut 1 base from V and 4 bases from J; bases unmatched to any gene: 6. The CDR3, as DNA: TGTGCCAGCTCACCACGCCAGGGGGGCGGCACTGAAGCTTTCTTT. Translated: CASSPRQGGGTEAFF.

Regarding this clone: This specimen includes other DNA sequences encoding the same CDR3. The V call is TRBV7-2, the J call TRBJ1-1; 7 bases are a match to TRBD1. After removal of 5 bases from V and 1 base from J, the junction contained 4 bases not matched to a gene. Germline V gene lookup returns CDR1 SGHTA and CDR2 FQGNSA. CDR3 length: 14 amino acids. In nucleotides, the CDR3 is TGTGCCAGCAGCCCCCGGACAGGGAACACTGAAGCTTTCTTT. Protein: CASSPRTGNTEAFF. The full variable domain, in which reference TRBV7-2 and TRBJ1-1 provide the parts outside the CDR3, is GAGVSQSPSNKVTEKGKDVELRCDPISGHTALYWYRQSLGQGLEFLIYFQGNSAPDKSGLPSDRFSAERTGGSVSTLTIQRTQQEDSAVYLCASSPRTGNTEAFFGQGTRLTVV.

The DNA for the CDR3 is TGTGCCAGCAGTTTGGGCTTCTACGAGCAGTACTTC. Translation: CASSLGFYEQYF. V usage is TRBV28 and J usage is TRBJ2-7; D not resolved. V lost 3 bases and J lost 3, with 6 bases in between. CDR1 MDHEN and CDR2 SYDVKM come from the germline V gene. The CDR3 spans 12 residues.

The chain uses TRBV18 and TRBJ2-1; tentative D call: TRBD2 (5 bases). CDR1 and CDR2 (germline): KGHSH, LQKENI. Trimming took 6 bases from V and 1 from J, leaving 13 bases between them. The CDR3 totals 15 residues. CDR3 sequence: CASSQGEGSYNEQFF. The CDR3 DNA follows: TGTGCCAGCTCCCAAGGAGAGGGTTCCTACAATGAGCAGTTCTTC.

J is TRBJ2-2 and V is TRBV9, with D possibly matching TRBD2 (6 bases). Looked up from germline, CDR1 is SGDLS and CDR2 is YYNGEE. CDR3 size: 15 residues. Trimming took 3 bases from V and 3 from J, leaving 12 bases between them. CDR3 sequence: CASSARLVHTGELFF. CDR3 DNA: TGTGCCAGCAGCGCTAGACTAGTGCACACCGGGGAGCTGTTTTTT.

This clone was seen a few times. The V and J genes are TRBV18 and TRBJ2-1; the match to TRBD1 covers 7 bases. The V segment lost 1 base and the J segment 8 bases; nucleotides outside the gene matches: 2. Germline V gene lookup returns CDR1 KGHSH and CDR2 LQKENI. The CDR3 contains 13 residues. DNA for the CDR3: TGTGCCAGCTCACCACAGGGGGCATATGAGCAGTTCTTC. Translation gives CASSPQGAYEQFF.

Comments on this clone: The identical CDR3 is also encoded by other nucleotide sequences in the sample. The rearrangement uses TRBV9 and TRBJ1-1; no definite D call. CDR3 length equals 13 residues. Trimming took off 0 bases at V and 4 bases at J, with 7 bases between the two ends. CDR1 is SGDLS and CDR2 is YYNGEE in the germline V gene. CDR3 DNA sequence: TGTGCCAGCAGCGTAGTCCCGGGCACTGAAGCTTTCTTT. This codes for CASSVVPGTEAFF.

CDR3 loop: CAIRPAGTGVGYTF. For the CDR3, the DNA is TGTGCCATCCGCCCGGCCGGGACAGGGGTTGGCTACACCTTC. The rearrangement uses TRBV28 and TRBJ1-2, with 10 bases that match TRBD1. There are 14 residues in the CDR3. Losses at the gene ends were 10 bases for V and 7 bases for J; bases not matched to a gene: 12. In germline, CDR1 is MDHEN, CDR2 SYDVKM.

The gene calls are TRBV27 and TRBJ2-3; D is ambiguous. Germline CDR1 reads MNHEY; CDR2 reads SMNVEV (reference sequence). V lost 3 bases and J lost 2, with 9 bases in between. This CDR3 is 14 amino acids long. CDR3 protein: CASSLFRLTDTQYF. The CDR3 coding sequence is TGTGCCAGCAGTTTGTTCAGGCTCACAGATACGCAGTATTTT.

The chain couples TRBV7-8 to TRBJ2-7; 14 nucleotides align to TRBD2. The CDR3 consists of 17 residues. The germline gives CDR1 SGHVS, CDR2 FQNEAQ. V gave up 5 bases and J gave up 5 bases; unmatched junction bases: 11. In nucleotides, the CDR3 is TGTGCCAGCAGCCCAGGGACTAGCGGGGGCCTGCGCCACGAGCAGTACTTC. It specifies CASSPGTSGGLRHEQYF.

The gene calls are TRBV4-1 and TRBJ1-6; D is ambiguous. From germline, CDR1 is MGHRA and CDR2 YSYEKL. The CDR3 loop spans 17 amino acids. Trimming stripped 0 bases from V and 8 bases from J, with 17 bases between. The CDR3 DNA reads as TGCGCCAGCAGCCAAGATCCGAGCTCCCACCGGGATTCACCCCTCCACTTT. As protein: CASSQDPSSHRDSPLHF.

A few counts support this clone. V gene TRBV6-5 combines with J gene TRBJ2-1; no clear D gene. CDR3 length: 15 residues. V lost 2 bases, J lost 5 bases, and 13 bases lay in between. Germline V gene sequence: CDR1 MNHEY, CDR2 SVGAGI. The CDR3 DNA reads as TGTGCCAGCAGTTACGGGCAACCCGGCGACAATGAGCAGTTCTTC. Residues: CASSYGQPGDNEQFF.

In its sample, this clone was seen a few times. The sample carries other DNA sequences with the same CDR3. The chain recombines TRBV4-3 with TRBJ1-2, with D unresolved. The CDR3 consists of 14 residues. V lost 0 bases to trimming and J lost 5 bases, with 10 bases between them. Germline CDR1 reads LGHNA; CDR2 reads YSLEER. DNA for the CDR3: TGCGCCAGCAGCCAAGATTTTGGGCCATATGGCTACACCTTC. Translated, it gives CASSQDFGPYGYTF.

This clone was counted only a few times. CDR3 DNA sequence: TGTGCCAGCAGTGGGGGGACAGGGGGCTACGAGCAGTACTTC. It yields the protein CASSGGTGGYEQYF. The J gene is TRBJ2-7, the V gene TRBV25-1, with 11 bases matching TRBD1. CDR1 MGHDK and CDR2 SYGVNS come from the germline V gene. The CDR3 runs 14 residues. Trimming at V came to 4 bases and at J to 3 bases, leaving 2 bases not matched to a gene.

This clone was counted only a few times. The chain recombines TRBV5-5 with TRBJ2-1; D is perhaps TRBD2 (6 bases). The CDR3 runs 15 residues. Trimming took 0 bases from V and 2 from J, leaving 9 bases between them. From germline, CDR1 is SGHKS and CDR2 YYEKEE (reference sequence). CDR3 DNA: TGTGCCAGCAGCTTGGGACTAGAACCCTACAATGAGCAGTTCTTC. Its protein product is CASSLGLEPYNEQFF.